Below, 24 T cell receptor beta chains from the same sample are listed, as sequenced in a study of control samples from healthy donors and cancer patients. The assay was immunoSEQ multiplex PCR, and TCRdb's table has in-frame clones only and misses some. The data show more than 95,000 clones, about 87% seen once. The sequenced material came from blood. These receptors originate from a man between 60 and 75 years old in good health.

This clone was counted at least ten times. The rearrangement joins TRBV28 to TRBJ2-7; D is perhaps TRBD1 (5 bases). The CDR3 consists of 14 residues. Germline assignment: CDR1 MDHEN and CDR2 SYDVKM. With 3 bases removed from V and 2 bases from J, the gap between germline ends came to 11 bases. CDR3 in amino acids: CASSLVSGPYEQYF. DNA of the CDR3: TGTGCCAGCAGTTTGGTTTCAGGGCCCTACGAGCAGTACTTC.

This clone appeared once. The chain carries TRBV7-2 and TRBJ1-5; D gene ambiguous. This CDR3 spans 13 amino acids. Germline CDR1 reads SGHTA; CDR2 reads FQGNSA. Trimming shortened V by 2 bases and J by 7 bases, and 9 bases separated the two germline ends. CDR3 protein: CASSLYSGQPQHF. Written as DNA, the CDR3 is TGTGCCAGCAGCTTATATTCTGGCCAGCCCCAGCATTTT.

The chain links TRBV7-3 to TRBJ2-3, with 7 nucleotides matching TRBD2. The CDR3 consists of 16 residues. V shed 0 bases and J 0 bases; nucleotides not matched to a gene: 3. Germline CDR1 is SGHTA and CDR2 is FQGTGA. The CDR3 is CASSLTLGGSTDTQYF. The CDR3 coding sequence is TGTGCCAGCAGCTTAACGTTGGGGGGGAGCACAGATACGCAGTATTTT.

J is TRBJ2-5 and V is TRBV29-1; D is unclear. Trimming stripped 5 bases from V and 4 bases from J, with 14 bases between. The CDR3 has 13 residues. Germline V gene data show CDR1 as SQVTM and CDR2 as ANQGSEA. This CDR3 reads CSVRPDSTETQYF. The CDR3 bases are TGCAGCGTTAGGCCAGATTCGACAGAGACCCAGTACTTC.

The chain links TRBV25-1 to TRBJ1-2; D not resolved. CDR3 length: 12 residues. Germline CDR1 and CDR2: MGHDK and SYGVNS. Trimming shortened V by 5 bases and J by 8 bases, and 12 bases separated the two germline ends. The DNA for the CDR3 is TGTGCCAGCAGTAACGGAGTGGGAGGCTACACCTTC. Translated: CASSNGVGGYTF.

V gene TRBV2 combines with J gene TRBJ2-3; TRBD2 is a possible D gene (5 bases). The CDR3 spans 16 residues. V was trimmed by 5 bases and J by 3 bases, leaving 18 bases between them. CDR1 is SNHLY and CDR2 is FYNNEI in the germline V gene. CDR3: CASSPAGVVRTDTQYF. The CDR3 region has the DNA TGTGCCAGCAGTCCGGCCGGGGTGGTGAGGACAGATACGCAGTATTTT.

This clone was picked up a small number of times. The chain combines TRBV10-3 with TRBJ2-3; 16 nucleotides align to TRBD2. The germline V gene encodes CDR1 ENHRY and CDR2 SYGVKD. V trimming: 4 bases; J trimming: 2 bases; junction bases outside the gene matches: 3. The CDR3 covers 17 residues. In DNA form, the CDR3 reads TGTGCCATCAGTGCGGGACTAGCGGGGGGGCACACAGATACGCAGTATTTT. It codes for CAISAGLAGGHTDTQYF.

Comment on this clone: The junction shows a germline mismatch at one end, possibly a read error. The chain joins TRBV5-3 to TRBJ1-3; 8 nucleotides align to TRBD1. TRBV5-3 is sorted into the ORF group, with uncertain function. The CDR3 length is 9 residues. CDR3 loop: CARNGTGEF. DNA for the CDR3: TGTGCCAGAAACGGGACAGGTGAGTTT.

The chain combines TRBV19 with TRBJ1-5; D might be TRBD1 (5 bases). V lost 6 bases and J lost 1, with 19 bases in between. This CDR3 has 17 residues. Germline-derived CDR1 and CDR2 are LNHDA and SQIVND (reference sequence). CDR3 coding DNA: TGTGCCAGTAGCCCCGGGGGACTTATAACGAGCAATCAGCCCCAGCATTTT. Translation gives CASSPGGLITSNQPQHF.

This chain joins TRBV10-3 and TRBJ2-1; the D is unclear. V dropped 4 bases and J dropped 9 bases, with 10 bases sitting between them. Germline V gene sequence: CDR1 ENHRY, CDR2 SYGVKD. The CDR3 runs to 12 residues. The CDR3 sequence is CAISVFGAEQFF. The CDR3, as DNA: TGTGCCATCAGTGTTTTTGGCGCTGAGCAGTTCTTC.

V gene TRBV14 combines with J gene TRBJ2-2; no reliable D call. The V and J ends lost 1 base and 4 bases respectively, with 7 bases between them. Germline CDR1 and CDR2: SGHDN and FVKESK. The CDR3 totals 14 residues. The CDR3 region has the DNA TGTGCCAGCAGCCAAGGGGTCGGCACCGGGGAGCTGTTTTTT. Its translation is CASSQGVGTGELFF.

Here the CDR3 DNA reads TGTGCCAGCACTGCTGGTTTTAACTATGGCTACACCTTC. This translates into CASTAGFNYGYTF. The chain is built from TRBV12-3 or TRBV12-4 and TRBJ1-2; D remains unclear. The CDR3 runs to 13 residues. V lost 7 bases and J lost 1, with 10 bases in between.

The rearrangement links TRBV6-2 or TRBV6-3 to TRBJ1-6, with D maybe TRBD1 (5 bases). The CDR3 length is 14 residues. From germline, CDR1 is MNHEY and CDR2 SVGEGT. V was clipped by 2 bases and J by 7 bases, with 9 bases between them. CDR3 in DNA: TGTGCCAGCAGTTACACCGGGACGAATTCACCCCTCCACTTT. It is translated as CASSYTGTNSPLHF.

This rearrangement joins TRBV11-2 to TRBJ1-5; tentatively, D is TRBD1 (6 bases). From germline, CDR1 is SGHAT and CDR2 FQNNGV. The CDR3 loop spans 13 amino acids. Deletions cut 8 bases from V and 1 base from J, with 9 bases between. CDR3 sequence reads: CASRGQSNQPQHF. The CDR3 DNA reads as TGTGCCAGCCGGGGACAAAGCAATCAGCCCCAGCATTTT.

The rearrangement links TRBV28 to TRBJ1-3, with D uncertain. CDR3 length equals 15 residues. V dropped 5 bases and J dropped 2 bases, with 13 bases sitting between them. Germline CDR1 MDHEN, CDR2 SYDVKM. CDR3 in DNA: TGTGCCAGCAGTCTGCCTTTAGGAACTGGAAACACCATATATTTT. This codes for CASSLPLGTGNTIYF.

J is TRBJ2-5 and V is TRBV28; 8 bases map to TRBD2. CDR1 is MDHEN, CDR2 SYDVKM, per germline. The CDR3 spans 15 residues. With V trimmed by 1 base and J by 0 bases, 1 base remained unmatched. The CDR3 loop is CASSLSGGNQETQYF. The CDR3 DNA reads as TGTGCCAGCAGTTTATCGGGGGGGAACCAAGAGACCCAGTACTTC.

The chain couples TRBV19 to TRBJ1-1; TRBD1 matches at 11 bases. The germline gives CDR1 LNHDA, CDR2 SQIVND (reference sequence). The junction had 10 bases not matched to a gene; V was cut back by 5 bases and J by 8 bases. CDR3 size: 15 residues. The CDR3, as DNA: TGTGCCAGTAGTCCTTTAACGGGACAGGGGGGAGAAGCTTTCTTT. Its protein product is CASSPLTGQGGEAFF. Full variable domain (remainder filled in from reference TRBV19 and TRBJ1-1): DGGITQSPKYLFRKEGQNVTLSCEQNLNHDAMYWYRQDPGQGLRLIYYSQIVNDFQKGDIAEGYSVSREKKESFPLTVTSAQKNPTAFYLCASSPLTGQGGEAFFGQGTRLTVV.

This clone was seen more than once but under ten times. The rearrangement joins TRBV4-1 to TRBJ2-6; no definite D call. Germline CDR1 and CDR2: MGHRA and YSYEKL. V was clipped by 4 bases and J by 0 bases, with 10 bases between them. The CDR3 has 16 residues. CDR3 coding DNA: TGCGCCAGCAGCCCAGCCGCGGACTCTGGGGCCAACGTCCTGACTTTC. Translated: CASSPAADSGANVLTF.

This chain connects TRBV10-3 to TRBJ2-2; 11 nucleotides line up with TRBD1. V lost 6 bases and J lost 3; bases outside the gene matches: 3. This CDR3 is built from 15 residues. CDR1 and CDR2 (germline): ENHRY, SYGVKD. The CDR3 coding sequence is TGTGCCATCAGGGACAGGGGGCTCGACACCGGGGAGCTGTTTTTT. This translates into CAIRDRGLDTGELFF.

The gene calls are TRBV7-9 and TRBJ1-2; D remains unclear. Germline CDR1 reads SEHNR; CDR2 reads FQNEAQ (reference sequence). The CDR3 contains 15 residues. V lost 3 bases to trimming and J lost 1 base, with 12 bases between them. The CDR3 nucleotides are TGTGCCAGCAGCTTCGGCCCAAAGGGTAACTATGGCTACACCTTC. Translation gives CASSFGPKGNYGYTF.

The chain links TRBV5-3 to TRBJ1-1; D unresolved. TRBV5-3 is assigned to the ORF class and has an uncertain function. The CDR3 consists of 17 residues. The germline V and J ends were trimmed by 4 bases and 3 bases, with 22 bases remaining between them. Here the CDR3 DNA reads TGTGCCAGAAGCCCGGGTGGCGCCCGAGAAATGGACACTGAAGCTTTCTTT. Protein sequence: CARSPGGAREMDTEAFF.

The chain has TRBV7-9 and TRBJ1-5; D is unclear. The CDR3 runs to 13 residues. Germline V gene sequence: CDR1 SEHNR, CDR2 FQNEAQ (reference sequence). Trimming shortened V by 11 bases and J by 0 bases, and 11 bases separated the two germline ends. The CDR3 loop is CAVTSDSNQPQHF. The DNA of the CDR3 is TGTGCCGTTACATCAGATAGCAATCAGCCCCAGCATTTT.

The chain links TRBV5-1 to TRBJ1-1; D ambiguous. This CDR3 has 15 amino acids. The V and J ends lost 0 bases and 3 bases respectively, with 12 bases between them. The germline gives CDR1 SGHRS, CDR2 YFSETQ. CDR3 in amino acids: CASSLGAALDTEAFF. The DNA for the CDR3 is TGCGCCAGCAGCTTGGGAGCAGCTTTGGACACTGAAGCTTTCTTT.

This clone turned up a few times. The chain employs TRBV12-5 and TRBJ1-2; no definite D call. V was clipped by 1 base and J by 2 bases, with 5 bases between them. Germline-derived CDR1 and CDR2 are LGHNT and FRNRAP. The CDR3 totals 13 residues. CDR3 nucleotides: TGTGCTAGTGGTTTGGCGGAAAACTATGGCTACACCTTC. This encodes CASGLAENYGYTF.